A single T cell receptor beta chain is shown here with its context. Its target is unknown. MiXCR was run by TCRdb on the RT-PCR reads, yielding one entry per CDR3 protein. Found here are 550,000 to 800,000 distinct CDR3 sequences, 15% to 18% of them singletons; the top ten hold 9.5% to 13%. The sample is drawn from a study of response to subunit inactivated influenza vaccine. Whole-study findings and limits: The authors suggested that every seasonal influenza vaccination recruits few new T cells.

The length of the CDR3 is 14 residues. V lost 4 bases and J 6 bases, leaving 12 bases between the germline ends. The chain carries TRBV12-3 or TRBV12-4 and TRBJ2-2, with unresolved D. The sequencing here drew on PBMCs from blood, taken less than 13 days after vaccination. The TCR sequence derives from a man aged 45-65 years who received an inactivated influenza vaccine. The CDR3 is CASSSPLSPGELFF. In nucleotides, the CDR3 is TGTGCCAGCAGTTCTCCACTTAGCCCCGGGGAGCTGTTTTTT.